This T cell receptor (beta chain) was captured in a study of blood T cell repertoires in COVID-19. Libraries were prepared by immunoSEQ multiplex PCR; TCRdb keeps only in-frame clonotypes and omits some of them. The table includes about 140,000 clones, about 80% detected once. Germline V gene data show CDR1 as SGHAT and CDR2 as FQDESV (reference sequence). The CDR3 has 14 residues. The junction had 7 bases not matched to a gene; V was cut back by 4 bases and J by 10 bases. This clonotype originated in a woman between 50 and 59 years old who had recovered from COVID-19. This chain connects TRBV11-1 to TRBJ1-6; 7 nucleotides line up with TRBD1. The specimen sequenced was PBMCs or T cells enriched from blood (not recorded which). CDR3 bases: TGTGCCAGCAGCTACTCAGGGGGAAAGTCACCCCTCCACTTT. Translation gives CASSYSGGKSPLHF.